The clone carrying this TCR beta chain showed up just a few times. Its specificity is not known. Germline values: CDR1 SGHRS, CDR2 YFSETQ. The length of the CDR3 is 17 residues. Trimming took off 1 base at V and 0 bases at J, with 14 bases between the two ends. TCRdb re-analysed the 5' RACE reads in MiXCR, keeping a single row per CDR3 protein. Here the sample spans more than 300,000 distinct CDR3 sequences, around 10% being singletons. The data were taken from a study of T cells after yellow fever vaccination. Overall study context: Fractions low in cell number were prepared with SMART-Seq v4 Ultra Low Input. Study-wide points: Peaking on day 5 versus 15, the secondary response was faster but weaker. Once the booster was given, most primary-vaccination clones reappeared, at about 96% for CD4 and roughly 86% for CD8. A small share of clonotypes appeared in both CD4 and CD8 compartments.

This receptor was obtained from a man younger than 35 who received the YFV17D yellow fever vaccine. This chain uses TRBV5-1 with TRBJ1-3; D unclear. The material was CD4+ T cells sorted from PBMCs, obtained 45 days after the yellow fever booster vaccination. The chain's CDR3 is CASSLSPLGVSGNTIYF. CDR3 bases: TGCGCCAGCAGCTTGTCACCCCTCGGTGTCTCTGGAAACACCATATATTTT.